Listed here are 17 T cell receptor beta chains from one sample, sequenced in a study of T cells in Graves' hyperthyroidism and ophthalmopathy. Amplification of TCR beta CDR3 regions used RNA as the template. The study used the HTBI primer set for a first-round RT-PCR of the TCR CDR3. TCRdb analysed the multiplex PCR reads with MiXCR anew, one entry per CDR3 protein. The sample shows around 300,000 distinct CDR3 sequences, more than 10% of them seen only once. Sequencing used blood. These receptors came from a woman aged 30 to 39 with Graves' hyperthyroidism that later progressed to Graves' ophthalmopathy.

On this clonotype itself: One base away lies a much larger clone, so this may be a sequencing read error. The chain recombines TRBV28 with TRBJ1-4, with 9 bases identical to TRBD1. CDR3 length: 15 amino acids. J lost 8 bases, V lost 4 bases, and 8 bases had no gene match. In germline, CDR1 is MDHEN, CDR2 SYDVKM. The chain's CDR3 is CASSSQTGGREKLFF. CDR3 coding DNA: TGTGCCAGCAGTTCCCAGACAGGGGGAAGGGAAAAACTGTTTTTT.

The rearrangement uses TRBV2 and TRBJ2-3; 14 positions agree with TRBD2. The CDR3 has 16 residues. The germline gives CDR1 SNHLY, CDR2 FYNNEI. The trim removed 4 bases at V and 4 bases at J, leaving 4 bases unmatched. As DNA, the CDR3 is TGTGCCAGCAGTGGAGGACTAGCGGGAGGTTCAGATACGCAGTATTTT. Translated: CASSGGLAGGSDTQYF.

The chain links TRBV20-1 to TRBJ2-2; 7 bases agree with TRBD2. Germline V CDR1 and CDR2: DFQATT, SNEGSKA (reference sequence). The V segment lost 6 bases and the J segment 5 bases; nucleotides outside the gene matches: 6. This CDR3 spans 13 amino acids. CDR3 residues: CSAMDGGTGELFF. The DNA of the CDR3 is TGCAGTGCCATGGACGGGGGGACCGGGGAGCTGTTTTTT.

This clonotype was found a few times. The chain joins TRBV5-1 to TRBJ1-4; 7 bases agree with TRBD1. Germline values: CDR1 SGHRS, CDR2 YFSETQ. V was pared by 5 bases and J by 0 bases, with 4 bases of the junction left unmatched. The CDR3 contains 15 residues. CDR3 loop: CASSRDSATNEKLFF. The CDR3 DNA reads TGCGCCAGCAGTCGGGACAGTGCAACTAATGAAAAACTGTTTTTT.

This clonotype was found many times. The chain links TRBV9 to TRBJ2-1; 7 positions match TRBD2. The CDR3 spans 13 residues. Germline CDR1 SGDLS, CDR2 YYNGEE. With 3 bases clipped from V and 6 bases from J, the junction kept 3 bases outside the gene matches. The CDR3 reads CASSARTSNEQFF. The CDR3 nucleotides read TGTGCCAGCAGCGCCAGGACTAGCAATGAGCAGTTCTTC. Filled out from reference TRBV9 and TRBJ2-1, the complete variable domain reads DSGVTQTPKHLITATGQRVTLRCSPRSGDLSVYWYQQSLDQGLQFLIQYYNGEERAKGNILERFSAQQFPDLHSELNLSSLELGDSALYFCASSARTSNEQFFGPGTRLTVL.

This clonotype has a count of ten or more. The chain employs TRBV3-1 and TRBJ1-5, with D tentatively TRBD1 (5 bases). Trimming stripped 0 bases from V and 4 bases from J, with 10 bases between. Germline V gene lookup returns CDR1 LGHDT and CDR2 YNNKEL (reference sequence). There are 15 residues in the CDR3. The CDR3 DNA is TGTGCCAGCAGCCAAGATCGTTGGGGGAATCAGCCCCAGCATTTT. This translates into CASSQDRWGNQPQHF.

This clonotype was seen many times. The V and J genes are TRBV12-3 or TRBV12-4 and TRBJ2-3; D ambiguous. Trimming removed 6 bases from V and 6 bases from J, with 10 bases in between. The CDR3 covers 12 residues. This chain's CDR3 is CASRGDVDTQYF. The CDR3 nucleotides are TGTGCCAGCAGGGGCGACGTTGATACGCAGTATTTT.

This clonotype was found a few times. The CDR3 sequence is CASSESLQPQHF. As DNA, the CDR3 is TGTGCCAGCAGTGAGAGCCTCCAGCCCCAGCATTTT. The rearrangement joins TRBV6-1 to TRBJ1-5; D not resolved. This CDR3 is built from 12 residues. Germline V gene data show CDR1 as MNHNS and CDR2 as SASEGT. V lost 3 bases and J lost 7, with 7 bases in between.

Only a few counts were recorded for this clonotype. The rearrangement links TRBV6-1 to TRBJ2-1, with 12 bases lining up with TRBD1. The junction had 6 bases not matched to a gene; V was cut back by 10 bases and J by 8 bases. The CDR3 runs 13 residues. The germline CDR1 and CDR2 sequences are MNHNS and SASEGT. This CDR3 reads CATRDRGHYEQFF. CDR3 DNA sequence: TGTGCCACACGGGACAGGGGGCACTATGAGCAGTTCTTC.

The chain employs TRBV15 and TRBJ2-7; D not certain. CDR3 length: 15 residues. V dropped 4 bases and J dropped 5 bases, with 18 bases sitting between them. The germline gives CDR1 LNHNV, CDR2 YYDKDF (reference sequence). CDR3 loop: CATSKMTPSEDEQYF. As DNA, the CDR3 is TGTGCCACCAGCAAGATGACGCCCTCTGAGGACGAGCAGTACTTC.

This clonotype was picked up many times. This sequence joins TRBV2 and TRBJ1-5; D is undetermined. CDR1 is SNHLY and CDR2 is FYNNEI in the germline V gene. This CDR3 is 14 amino acids long. Trimming left V 6 bases short and J 0 bases short, with 9 bases between. The chain's CDR3 is CASSVGSSNQPQHF. The CDR3 nucleotides are TGTGCCAGCAGCGTAGGAAGTAGCAATCAGCCCCAGCATTTT.

The rearrangement links TRBV9 to TRBJ1-1; TRBD1 might be the D (6 bases). The V end lost 0 bases, the J end lost 4 bases, and 13 bases lay between the germline ends. Looked up from germline, CDR1 is SGDLS and CDR2 is YYNGEE. This CDR3 is built from 15 residues. The CDR3 spells CASSVEAGARTEAFF. The CDR3 DNA reads TGTGCCAGCAGCGTAGAGGCGGGGGCCCGCACTGAAGCTTTCTTT.

This clonotype has at least ten counts. This chain joins TRBV30 and TRBJ1-5; 8 bases are a match to TRBD1. J lost 4 bases, V lost 3 bases, and 8 bases had no gene match. This CDR3 has 15 amino acids. Germline values: CDR1 GTSNPN, CDR2 SVGIG (reference sequence). The CDR3 loop reads CAWSRKDRGNQPQHF. In DNA form, the CDR3 reads TGTGCCTGGAGCCGAAAAGACAGGGGAAATCAGCCCCAGCATTTT.

In this sample, this clonotype turned up many times. The chain carries TRBV12-3 or TRBV12-4 and TRBJ2-1; 13 bases agree with TRBD2. The CDR3 consists of 16 residues. Unmatched junction bases numbered 11, after V lost 6 bases and J lost 9 bases. As DNA, the CDR3 is TGTGCCAGCAGCACCTCCCGGACTAGCGGGAGAGGTGAGCAGTTCTTC. It is translated as CASSTSRTSGRGEQFF.

This clonotype has at least ten counts. The chain uses TRBV10-3 and TRBJ1-5; 9 positions match TRBD1. The germline CDR1 and CDR2 sequences are ENHRY and SYGVKD. The CDR3 consists of 15 residues. With 4 bases clipped from V and 8 bases from J, the junction kept 9 bases outside the gene matches. The CDR3 nucleotides read TGTGCCATCAGTGCCAATGCGGGACAGGGAAAGCCCCAGCATTTT. Translated, it gives CAISANAGQGKPQHF.

This clonotype occurred a few times. V usage is TRBV5-1 and J usage is TRBJ2-7; D is uncertain. The CDR3 has 14 amino acids. V lost 7 bases to trimming and J lost 2 bases, with 16 bases between them. CDR1 and CDR2 (germline): SGHRS, YFSETQ. CDR3 nucleotides: TGCGCCAGCGCATCCACGGTTACACCCTACGAGCAGTACTTC. Its translation is CASASTVTPYEQYF.

Many counts were recorded for this clonotype. This rearrangement joins TRBV5-1 to TRBJ1-2, with D possibly matching TRBD1 (5 bases). Germline CDR1 and CDR2: SGHRS and YFSETQ. The ends were cut back, 4 bases at V and 7 bases at J, with 17 bases in the middle. The CDR3 totals 14 residues. DNA of the CDR3: TGCGCCAGCAGCACTGGAGGGGCCAATGGTGGCTACACCTTC. Encoded protein: CASSTGGANGGYTF.